Below are 8 T cell receptor beta chains sequenced from a single sample in a study of identical twins. TCRdb independently ran MiXCR on the 5' RACE reads; one entry per CDR3 protein. The sample carries 400,000 to 550,000 distinct CDR3 sequences, more than 20% recorded once. These records were also assigned to another study, of T cells expressing NK-cell markers.

Sequencing was performed on CD4+ T cells sorted from blood. The receptors stem from a woman aged 18-30 years in good health.

The chain uses TRBV5-5 and TRBJ2-7, with a possible D match to TRBD2 (6 bases). CDR1 is SGHKS and CDR2 is YYEKEE in the germline V gene (reference sequence). V was cut by 0 bases and J by 3 bases, with 13 bases left in between. The CDR3 is 15 residues long. DNA of the CDR3: TGTGCCAGCAGCTTGGGCCACCAGGGACTCTACGAGCAGTACTTC. Translating it yields CASSLGHQGLYEQYF.

The chain links TRBV20-1 to TRBJ1-5; no firm D call. The germline V gene has CDR1 DFQATT and CDR2 SNEGSKA (reference sequence). Trimming stripped 0 bases from V and 6 bases from J, with 6 bases between. The CDR3 loop spans 12 amino acids. This chain's CDR3 is CSARDRTQPQHF. The CDR3 nucleotides are TGCAGTGCTAGAGACAGGACTCAGCCCCAGCATTTT.

Comment on this clonotype: One end of the junction varies from germline; a read error may be responsible. The genes are TRBV7-7 and TRBJ2-5; D ambiguous. The CDR3 extends over 14 amino acids. Per the germline V gene, CDR1 is SSHAT and CDR2 is FNYEAQ (reference sequence). The CDR3 spells CASSQIASTGTQYF. CDR3 nucleotides: TGTGCTAGCAGTCAAATAGCATCGACGGGGACCCAGTACTTC.

The rearrangement joins TRBV10-3 to TRBJ1-6, with TRBD1 matching 7 bases. The CDR3 runs to 14 residues. Per germline, CDR1 ENHRY and CDR2 SYGVKD. With 10 bases clipped from V and 7 bases from J, the junction kept 10 bases outside the gene matches. The CDR3, as DNA: TGTGCCACCCGAGACAGGGAAGGAAATTCACCCCTCCACTTT. This translates into CATRDREGNSPLHF.

V and J are TRBV20-1 and TRBJ2-1, with 10 bases aligning to TRBD2. Germline CDR1 is DFQATT and CDR2 is SNEGSKA (reference sequence). Losses at the gene ends were 1 base for V and 7 bases for J; bases not matched to a gene: 10. The CDR3 runs 16 residues. CDR3 protein: CSARVASSGRYNEQFF. Written as DNA, the CDR3 is TGCAGTGCTAGAGTTGCGTCTAGCGGGAGATATAATGAGCAGTTCTTC.

The CDR3 reads CASVSGQETQYF. CDR3 bases: TGTGCCAGCGTCAGCGGCCAAGAGACCCAGTACTTC. The rearrangement uses TRBV2 and TRBJ2-5, with D possibly matching TRBD2 (5 bases). This CDR3 is 12 amino acids long. From germline, CDR1 is SNHLY and CDR2 FYNNEI. V lost 8 bases and J 1 base, leaving 8 bases between the germline ends.

The chain uses TRBV3-1 and TRBJ2-3, with D hard to call. The CDR3 runs 14 residues. Trimming cost V 2 bases and J 4 bases, with 10 bases left between them. The germline V gene has CDR1 LGHDT and CDR2 YNNKEL (reference sequence). CDR3 amino acids: CASSQSLDADTQYF. CDR3 DNA sequence: TGTGCCAGCAGCCAATCCTTGGACGCAGATACGCAGTATTTT.

The rearrangement joins TRBV7-9 to TRBJ2-7; the D gene is possibly TRBD2 (6 bases). Trimming removed 4 bases at V and 1 base at J, with 17 bases between. The CDR3 totals 16 residues. The germline gives CDR1 SEHNR, CDR2 FQNEAQ (reference sequence). CDR3 protein: CASSSVRVGRSYEQYF. The CDR3 DNA sequence: TGTGCCAGCAGCTCCGTACGGGTCGGGAGATCCTACGAGCAGTACTTC.